The text below deals with one T cell receptor (beta chain). Germline V gene lookup returns CDR1 DFQATT and CDR2 SNEGSKA (reference sequence). This CDR3 contains 11 residues. V was pared by 0 bases and J by 5 bases, with 4 bases between. This entry belongs to a study of blood T cell repertoires in COVID-19. About the study: COVID-19 samples collected from the United States, Italy and Spain covered acute and convalescent phases. Sources were T cells, B-cell-depleted T cells, or PBMCs; the material itself was cDNA or gDNA.

In the original workflow: Researchers report that nucleated cell counts were estimated from reference gene primer amplification. This table comes from immunoSEQ multiplex PCR, and its TCRdb copy is limited to in-frame clones, with some not included. That table gives V, J and clone size, and the DNA gave D and trimming. The sample has 130,000 to 150,000 clones, 75% to 90% seen once. The source of this sequence is a human donor in a cohort sampled during active COVID-19. J is TRBJ2-5 and V is TRBV20-1, with D unclear. The sequencing sample was made of peripheral blood. The CDR3 DNA is TGCAGTGCTAGAGATCCGGAGACCCAGTACTTC. Encoded protein: CSARDPETQYF.